This TCR beta chain was sequenced for a study of T-cell memory formation after mild COVID-19. Study-level findings and limits: Clones that contracted from day 15 to 85 were balanced CD4/CD8, while later expanders leaned CD4+. The pre-infection memory compartment contained some responding clones, suggesting cross-reactive memory joined.

Germline CDR1 MNHEY, CDR2 SVGAGI. The CDR3 sequence is 12 residues long. The V and J ends lost 6 bases and 3 bases respectively, with 9 bases between them. TCRdb passed the 5' RACE reads through MiXCR, listing each CDR3 protein once. The table includes 250,000 to 350,000 distinct CDR3 sequences, about 17% detected once. In this sample, this clonotype turned up a few times. The antigen is undetermined. Sequencing input: PBMCs or a T cell subset sorted from them (not recorded which). This clonotype was sampled from a man aged 18 to 30 who had mild COVID-19 (a few samples of this study predate the infection). Cell type and time point are not known. The chain links TRBV6-5 to TRBJ2-7, with a weak D call TRBD1 (6 bases). The CDR3 nucleotides are TGTGCCAGCAGCAGGGGAATCTACGAGCAGTACGTC. Its translation is CASSRGIYEQYV.